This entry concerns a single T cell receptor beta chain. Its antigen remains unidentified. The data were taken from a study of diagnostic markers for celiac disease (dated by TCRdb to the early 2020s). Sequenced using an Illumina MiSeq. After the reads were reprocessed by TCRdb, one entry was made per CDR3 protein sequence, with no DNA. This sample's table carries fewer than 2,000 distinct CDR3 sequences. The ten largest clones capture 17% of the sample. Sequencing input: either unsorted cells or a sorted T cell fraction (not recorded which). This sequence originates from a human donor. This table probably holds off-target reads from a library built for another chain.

For the CDR3, the sequence is CSAEQRISRWTQYF. This chain joins TRBV20-1 to TRBJ2-3. The CDR3 goes from the cysteine to the phenylalanine over 14 residues. No DNA sequence was recorded. The germline V gene (reference sequence) provides CDR1 DFQATT and CDR2 SNEGSKA.